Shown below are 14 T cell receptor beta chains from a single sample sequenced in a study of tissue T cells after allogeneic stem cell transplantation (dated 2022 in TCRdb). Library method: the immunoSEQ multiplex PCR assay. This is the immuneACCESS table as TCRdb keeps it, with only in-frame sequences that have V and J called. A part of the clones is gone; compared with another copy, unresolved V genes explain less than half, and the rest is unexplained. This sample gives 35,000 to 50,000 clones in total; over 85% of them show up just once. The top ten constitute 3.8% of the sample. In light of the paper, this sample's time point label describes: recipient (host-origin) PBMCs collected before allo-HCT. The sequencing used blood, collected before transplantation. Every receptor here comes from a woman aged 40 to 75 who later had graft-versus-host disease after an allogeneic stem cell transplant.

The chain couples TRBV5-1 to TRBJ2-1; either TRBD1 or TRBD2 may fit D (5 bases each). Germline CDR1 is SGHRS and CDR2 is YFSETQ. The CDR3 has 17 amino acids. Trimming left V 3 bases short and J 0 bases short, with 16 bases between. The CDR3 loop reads CASSWGSMRSSYNEQFF. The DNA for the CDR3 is TGCGCCAGCAGCTGGGGGTCAATGCGGAGCTCCTACAATGAGCAGTTCTTC.

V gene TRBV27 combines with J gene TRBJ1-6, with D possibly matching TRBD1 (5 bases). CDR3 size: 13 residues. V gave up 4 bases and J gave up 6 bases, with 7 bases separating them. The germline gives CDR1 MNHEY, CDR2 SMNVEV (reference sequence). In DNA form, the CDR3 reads TGTGCCAGCAGTTGGGGCATTAATTCACCCCTCCACTTT. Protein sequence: CASSWGINSPLHF.

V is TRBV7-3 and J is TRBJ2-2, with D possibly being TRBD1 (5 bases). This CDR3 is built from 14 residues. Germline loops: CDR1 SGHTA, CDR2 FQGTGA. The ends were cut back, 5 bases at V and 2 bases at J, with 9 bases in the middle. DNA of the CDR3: TGTGCCAGCAGCAGACAGCAAAACACCGGGGAGCTGTTTTTT. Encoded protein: CASSRQQNTGELFF. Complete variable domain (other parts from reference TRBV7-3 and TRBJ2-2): GAGVSQTPSNKVTEKGKYVELRCDPISGHTALYWYRQSLGQGPEFLIYFQGTGAADDSGLPNDRFFAVRPEGSVSTLKIQRTERGDSAVYLCASSRQQNTGELFFGEGSRLTVL.

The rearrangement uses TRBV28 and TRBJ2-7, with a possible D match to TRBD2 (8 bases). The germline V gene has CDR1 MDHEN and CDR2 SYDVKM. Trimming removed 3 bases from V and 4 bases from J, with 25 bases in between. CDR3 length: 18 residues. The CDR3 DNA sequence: TGTGCCAGCAGTTTCCGCAGGGGGTCCGGGAGGGCCCAATACGAGCAGTACTTC. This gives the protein CASSFRRGSGRAQYEQYF.

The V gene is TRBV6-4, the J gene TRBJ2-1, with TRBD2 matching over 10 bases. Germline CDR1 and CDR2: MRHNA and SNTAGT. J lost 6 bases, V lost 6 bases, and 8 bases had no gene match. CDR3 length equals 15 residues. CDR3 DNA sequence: TGTGCCAGCAGGGTAAAGCGGGAGGGCCCCAATGAGCAGTTCTTC. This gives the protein CASRVKREGPNEQFF.

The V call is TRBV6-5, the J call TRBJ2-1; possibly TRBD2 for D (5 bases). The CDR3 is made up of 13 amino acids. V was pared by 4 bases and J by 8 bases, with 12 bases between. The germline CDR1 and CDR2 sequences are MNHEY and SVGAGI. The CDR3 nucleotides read TGTGCCAGCAGTTCCCGGACTCCTTATGAGCAGTTCTTC. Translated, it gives CASSSRTPYEQFF.

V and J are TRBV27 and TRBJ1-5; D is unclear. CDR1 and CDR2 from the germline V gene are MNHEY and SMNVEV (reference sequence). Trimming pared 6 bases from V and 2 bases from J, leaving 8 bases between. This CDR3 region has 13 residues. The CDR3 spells CASRLGGNQPQHF. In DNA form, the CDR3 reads TGTGCCAGCAGACTAGGAGGCAATCAGCCCCAGCATTTT.

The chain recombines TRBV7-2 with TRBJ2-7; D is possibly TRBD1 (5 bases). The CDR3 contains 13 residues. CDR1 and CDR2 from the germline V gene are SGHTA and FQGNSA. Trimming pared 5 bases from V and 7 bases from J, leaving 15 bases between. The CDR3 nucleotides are TGTGCCAGCAGCCCTCTTGGGGCCGGAGAGCAGTACTTC. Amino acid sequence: CASSPLGAGEQYF.

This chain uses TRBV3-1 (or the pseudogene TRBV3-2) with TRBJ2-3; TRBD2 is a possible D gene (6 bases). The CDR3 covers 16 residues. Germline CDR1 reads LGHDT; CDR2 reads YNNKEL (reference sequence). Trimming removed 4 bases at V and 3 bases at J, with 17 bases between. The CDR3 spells CASSPGSSLLTDTQYF. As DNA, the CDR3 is TGTGCCAGCAGCCCCGGGAGTTCCCTCTTGACAGATACGCAGTATTTT.

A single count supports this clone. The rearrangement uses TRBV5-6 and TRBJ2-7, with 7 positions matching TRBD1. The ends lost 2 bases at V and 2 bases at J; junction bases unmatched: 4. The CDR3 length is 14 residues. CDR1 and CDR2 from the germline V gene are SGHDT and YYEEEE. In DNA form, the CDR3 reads TGTGCCAGCAGCTTTTCGACAGGGACCTACGAGCAGTACTTC. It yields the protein CASSFSTGTYEQYF.

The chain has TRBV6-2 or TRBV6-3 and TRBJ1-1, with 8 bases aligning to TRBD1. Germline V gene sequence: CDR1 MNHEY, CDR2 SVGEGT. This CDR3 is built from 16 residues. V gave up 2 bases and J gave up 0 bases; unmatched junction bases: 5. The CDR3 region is CASSYPQGAVNTEAFF. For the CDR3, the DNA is TGTGCCAGCAGTTACCCGCAGGGGGCTGTGAACACTGAAGCTTTCTTT.

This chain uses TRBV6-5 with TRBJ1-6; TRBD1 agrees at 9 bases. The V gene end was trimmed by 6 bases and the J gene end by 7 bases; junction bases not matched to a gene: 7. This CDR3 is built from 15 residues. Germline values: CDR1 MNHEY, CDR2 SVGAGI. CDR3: CASRAGTGNNSPLHF. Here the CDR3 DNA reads TGTGCCAGCAGAGCCGGGACAGGGAACAATTCACCCCTCCACTTT.

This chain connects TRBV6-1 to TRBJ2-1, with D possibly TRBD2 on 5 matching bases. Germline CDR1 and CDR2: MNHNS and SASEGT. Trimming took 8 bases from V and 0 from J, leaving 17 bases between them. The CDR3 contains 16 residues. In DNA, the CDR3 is TGTGCCAGCCGTGGAAGGGCCGGGATCTCCTACAATGAGCAGTTCTTC. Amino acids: CASRGRAGISYNEQFF.

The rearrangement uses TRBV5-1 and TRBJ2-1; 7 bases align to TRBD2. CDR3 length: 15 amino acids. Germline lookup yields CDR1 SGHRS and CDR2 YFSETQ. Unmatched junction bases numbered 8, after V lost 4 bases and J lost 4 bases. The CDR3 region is CASSPWGEGYNEQFF. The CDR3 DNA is TGCGCCAGCAGCCCGTGGGGGGAGGGGTACAATGAGCAGTTCTTC.